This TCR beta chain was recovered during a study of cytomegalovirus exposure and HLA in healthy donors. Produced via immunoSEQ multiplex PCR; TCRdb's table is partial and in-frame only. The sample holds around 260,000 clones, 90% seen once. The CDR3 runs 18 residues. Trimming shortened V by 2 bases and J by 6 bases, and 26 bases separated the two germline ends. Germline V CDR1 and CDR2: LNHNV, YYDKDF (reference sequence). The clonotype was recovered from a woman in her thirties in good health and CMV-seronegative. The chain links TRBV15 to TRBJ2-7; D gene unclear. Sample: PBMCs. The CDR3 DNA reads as TGTGCCACCAGCAGACAACCCCGAAGGCCGCCGTCATGGGGCGAGCAGTACTTC. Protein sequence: CATSRQPRRPPSWGEQYF.